This is a list of T cell receptor beta chains from one sample in a study of T cell responses to AZD1222 COVID-19 vaccine. Data came from immunoSEQ multiplex PCR; TCRdb stores just in-frame clones and leaves some out. Found here are 99,000 or so clones, 88% of them singletons; the top ten hold 2% to 3%. This specimen consisted of peripheral blood, obtained on day 0 of AZD1222 vaccination. These receptors originate from an adult in good health. Each CDR3 is given with its conserved first and last residue. The D gene is left open where the match is weak. Size is stated for part of the rows, as once, few or many counts, or as a class when the clone is expanded.

cdr3_length | v_call | clone_size | d_call | cdr3_aa
12 | TRBV7-9 | NA | NA | CASSRSQETQYF
14 | TRBV3-1/TRBV3-2 | NA | NA | CASSQDTARNIQYF
13 | TRBV5-1 | few | NA | CASSPEGGNTIYF
16 | TRBV5-1 | NA | NA | CASSSNPGAFSYEQYF
14 | TRBV5-1 | NA | TRBD1 | CASSLEGTAYEQYF
13 | TRBV2 | NA | NA | CASSDGQLYEQYF
14 | TRBV11-2 | NA | TRBD1 | CASSSQQGRTEAFF
11 | TRBV5-1 | once | NA | CASSLKETQYF
15 | TRBV19 | few | NA | CASSFGRGGNQPQHF
13 | TRBV27 | NA | NA | CASSSTLQETQYF
12 | TRBV2 | NA | NA | CASTIYGSPLHF
10 | TRBV20-1 | NA | NA | CSALIYEQYF
16 | TRBV5-4 | NA | NA | CASSFGGGGTNEKLFF
16 | TRBV6-1 | NA | NA | CASSEDREGVTNIQYF
13 | TRBV20-1 | NA | NA | CSASAGANTEAFF
15 | TRBV4-2 | NA | TRBD2 | CASSQALAGVNEQFF
15 | TRBV2 | NA | NA | CASSEDRSRKEKLFF
17 | TRBV19 | NA | TRBD1 | CASSFPRDRGLGTEAFF
16 | TRBV6-1 | NA | NA | CASSESIQGYTGELFF
13 | TRBV2 | NA | NA | CASSRRGDQPQHF
14 | TRBV18 | NA | NA | CASSPPGSGETQYF
17 | TRBV4-3 | NA | TRBD2 | CASSQDPGTSGSDTQYF
14 | TRBV7-2 | NA | NA | CASSWGPINYGYTF
14 | TRBV28 | NA | NA | CASSLRSQGLEQYF
15 | TRBV11-1 | NA | NA | CASSFSPGRSYEQYF
12 | TRBV19 | NA | NA | CASSIETEEAFF
16 | TRBV7-2 | NA | NA | CASSPTRAPSPYEQYF
13 | TRBV6-1 | NA | NA | CASSEMARREAFF
12 | TRBV13 | NA | NA | CASSLGYVGYTF
15 | TRBV14 | NA | NA | CASSQGVSGANVLTF
14 | TRBV11-2 | once | NA | CASSLSGNRRELFF
13 | TRBV29-1 | NA | TRBD2 | CSVLSGRAYEQYF
14 | TRBV5-4 | NA | NA | CASSFGGGTDTQYF
14 | TRBV2 | NA | TRBD1 | CASSFNRGAEPQHF
14 | TRBV2 | NA | NA | CASSSGQTFEKLFF
12 | TRBV12-3/TRBV12-4 | once | NA | CASSLGPLPLHF
15 | TRBV7-9 | NA | NA | CASSYDEMEGNTIYF
14 | TRBV7-9 | NA | TRBD2 | CASSFLAGSYEQYF
14 | TRBV6-1 | once | NA | CASSDRGLNTEAFF
14 | TRBV28 | NA | NA | CASRRGTFYNEQFF
15 | TRBV24-1 | NA | NA | CATSDTRTDQETQYF
14 | TRBV6-5 | few | TRBD1 | CASSPRGRGNGYTF
15 | TRBV18 | NA | NA | CASSLVGRVTDTQYF
11 | TRBV19 | NA | NA | CASTADDTQYF
13 | TRBV10-2 | NA | NA | CASSEGENYGYTF
16 | TRBV18 | NA | NA | CASSPPGALKGKGQFF
15 | TRBV28 | NA | NA | CASSLGLQGRSPLHF
15 | TRBV2 | NA | TRBD1 | CASSALGQGYEKLFF
14 | TRBV6-5 | NA | TRBD2 | CASSRLAAQETQYF
14 | TRBV6-5 | NA | TRBD2 | CASRTSGSTGELFF
14 | TRBV19 | NA | TRBD2 | CASALAGNTGELFF
18 | TRBV3-1/TRBV3-2 | NA | TRBD1 | CASSQESTGGWDTGELFF
12 | TRBV2 | NA | NA | CASSQVNQPQHF
16 | TRBV7-6 | NA | NA | CASSRGGGAAYNEQFF
14 | TRBV11-3 | NA | TRBD1 | CASSLGTGGAEAFF
16 | TRBV19 | NA | NA | CASSIPLDGGYEKLFF
15 | TRBV18 | NA | TRBD2 | CASSPSGRGTGELFF